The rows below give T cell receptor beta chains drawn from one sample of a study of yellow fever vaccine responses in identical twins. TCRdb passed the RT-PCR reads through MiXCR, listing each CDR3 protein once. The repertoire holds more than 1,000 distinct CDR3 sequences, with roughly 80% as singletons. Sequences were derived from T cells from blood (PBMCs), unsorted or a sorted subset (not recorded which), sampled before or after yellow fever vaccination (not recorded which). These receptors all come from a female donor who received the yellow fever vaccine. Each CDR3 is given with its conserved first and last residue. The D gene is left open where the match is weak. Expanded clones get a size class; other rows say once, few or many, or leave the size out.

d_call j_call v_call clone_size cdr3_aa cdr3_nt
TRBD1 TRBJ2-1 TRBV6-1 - CASRPPGTGIDEQFF TGTGCCAGCAGGCCTCCCGGGACAGGGATCGATGAGCAGTTCTTC
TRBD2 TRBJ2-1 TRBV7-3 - CASSLEGLAGSEQFF TGTGCCAGCAGCTTAGAGGGACTAGCGGGAAGTGAGCAGTTCTTC
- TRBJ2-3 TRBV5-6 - CASQGGQRDTQYF TGTGCCAGTCAGGGGGGGCAGCGGGATACGCAGTATTTT
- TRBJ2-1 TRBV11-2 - CASSLGLYNEQFF TGTGCCAGCAGCTTAGGTCTGTACAATGAGCAGTTCTTC
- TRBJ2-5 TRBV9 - CASSVGRNKETQYF TGTGCCAGCAGCGTAGGTCGGAACAAAGAGACCCAGTACTTC
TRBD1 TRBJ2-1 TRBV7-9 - CASTEDRGHDEQFF TGTGCCAGCACCGAGGACAGGGGGCACGATGAGCAGTTCTTC
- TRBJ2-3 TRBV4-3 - CASSQEPNPTDTQYF TGCGCCAGCAGCCAAGAGCCTAATCCTACAGATACGCAGTATTTT
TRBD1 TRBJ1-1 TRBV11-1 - CASSLGRTGDTEAFF TGTGCCAGCAGCTTAGGGAGGACAGGGGACACTGAAGCTTTCTTT
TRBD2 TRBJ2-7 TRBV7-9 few CASREGLTYEQYF TGTGCCAGCCGAGAGGGACTAACCTACGAGCAGTACTTC
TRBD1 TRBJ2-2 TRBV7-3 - CASSPGTANTGELFF TGTGCCAGCAGCCCGGGGACAGCGAACACCGGGGAGCTGTTTTTT
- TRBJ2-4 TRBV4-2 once CASSPEVGYGIQYF TGTGCCAGCAGCCCCGAGGTTGGCTATGGCATTCAGTACTTC
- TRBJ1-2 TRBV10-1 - CASSPGLSYGYTF TGCGCCAGCAGTCCGGGGCTTTCCTATGGCTACACCTTC
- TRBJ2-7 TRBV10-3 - CAISELSTPSYEQYF TGTGCCATCAGTGAACTTTCGACACCCAGCTACGAGCAGTACTTC
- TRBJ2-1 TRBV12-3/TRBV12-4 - CASRAGSLYNEQFF TGTGCCAGCAGGGCCGGGTCTCTTTACAATGAGCAGTTCTTC
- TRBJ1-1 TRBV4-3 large CASSQEAQREAFF TGCGCCAGCAGCCAAGAGGCGCAGAGAGAAGCTTTCTTT